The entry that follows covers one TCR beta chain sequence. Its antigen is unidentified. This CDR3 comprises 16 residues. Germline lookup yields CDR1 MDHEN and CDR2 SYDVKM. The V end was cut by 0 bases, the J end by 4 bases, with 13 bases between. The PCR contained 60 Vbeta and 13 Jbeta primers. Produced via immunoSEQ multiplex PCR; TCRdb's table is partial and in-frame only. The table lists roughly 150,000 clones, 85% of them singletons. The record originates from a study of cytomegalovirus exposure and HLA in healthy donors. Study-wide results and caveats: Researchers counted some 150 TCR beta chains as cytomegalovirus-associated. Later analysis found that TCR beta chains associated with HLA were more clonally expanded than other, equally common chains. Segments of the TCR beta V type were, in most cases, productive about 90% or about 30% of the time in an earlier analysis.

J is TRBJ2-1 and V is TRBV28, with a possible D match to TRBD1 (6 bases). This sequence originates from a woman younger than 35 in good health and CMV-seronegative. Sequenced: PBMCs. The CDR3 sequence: CASSLCGQKIYNEQFF. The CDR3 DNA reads TGTGCCAGCAGTTTATGCGGACAGAAAATTTACAATGAGCAGTTCTTC.